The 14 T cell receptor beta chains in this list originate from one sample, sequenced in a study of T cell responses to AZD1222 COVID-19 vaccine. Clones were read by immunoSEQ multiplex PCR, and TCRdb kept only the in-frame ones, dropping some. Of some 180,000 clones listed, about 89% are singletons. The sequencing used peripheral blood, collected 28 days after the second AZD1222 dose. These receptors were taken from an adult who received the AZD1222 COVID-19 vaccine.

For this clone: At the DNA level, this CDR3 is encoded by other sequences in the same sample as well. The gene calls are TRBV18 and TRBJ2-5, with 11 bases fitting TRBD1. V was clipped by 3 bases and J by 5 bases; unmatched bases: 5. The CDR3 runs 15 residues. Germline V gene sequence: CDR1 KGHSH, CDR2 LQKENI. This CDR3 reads CASSPGQGASETQYF. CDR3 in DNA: TGTGCCAGCTCACCCGGACAGGGGGCTAGTGAGACCCAGTACTTC.

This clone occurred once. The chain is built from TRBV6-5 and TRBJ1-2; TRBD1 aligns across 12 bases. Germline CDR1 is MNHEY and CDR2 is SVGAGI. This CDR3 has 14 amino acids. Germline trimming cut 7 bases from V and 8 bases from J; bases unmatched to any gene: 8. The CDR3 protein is CASIGTGGAEGYTF. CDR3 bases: TGTGCCAGCATAGGGACAGGGGGCGCGGAGGGCTACACCTTC.

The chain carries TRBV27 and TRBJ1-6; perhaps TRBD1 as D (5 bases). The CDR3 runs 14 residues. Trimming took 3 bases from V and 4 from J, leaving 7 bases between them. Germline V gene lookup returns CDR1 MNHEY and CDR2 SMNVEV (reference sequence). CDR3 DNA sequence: TGTGCCAGCAGTTTCGGGGGTTATAATTCACCCCTCCACTTT. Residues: CASSFGGYNSPLHF.

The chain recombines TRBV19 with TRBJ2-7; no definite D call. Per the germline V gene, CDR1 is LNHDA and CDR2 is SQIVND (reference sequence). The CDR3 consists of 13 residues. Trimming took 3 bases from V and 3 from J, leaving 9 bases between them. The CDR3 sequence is CASSIAGRYEQYF. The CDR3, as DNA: TGTGCCAGTAGTATTGCAGGCCGCTACGAGCAGTACTTC.

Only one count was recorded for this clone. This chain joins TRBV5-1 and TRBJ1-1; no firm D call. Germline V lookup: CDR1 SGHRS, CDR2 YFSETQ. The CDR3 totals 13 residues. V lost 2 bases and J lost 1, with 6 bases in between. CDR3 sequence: CASSFQPNTEAFF. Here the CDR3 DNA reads TGCGCCAGCAGCTTTCAACCGAACACTGAAGCTTTCTTT. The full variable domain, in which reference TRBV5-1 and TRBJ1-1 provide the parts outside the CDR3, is KAGVTQTPRYLIKTRGQQVTLSCSPISGHRSVSWYQQTPGQGLQFLFEYFSETQRNKGNFPGRFSGRQFSNSRSEMNVSTLELGDSALYLCASSFQPNTEAFFGQGTRLTVV.

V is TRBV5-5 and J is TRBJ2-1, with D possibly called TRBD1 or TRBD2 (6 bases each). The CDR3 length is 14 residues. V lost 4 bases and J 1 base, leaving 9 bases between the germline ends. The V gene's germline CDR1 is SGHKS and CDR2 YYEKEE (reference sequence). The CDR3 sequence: CASSLGGSYNEQFF. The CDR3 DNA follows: TGTGCCAGCAGCCTAGGGGGGTCCTACAATGAGCAGTTCTTC.

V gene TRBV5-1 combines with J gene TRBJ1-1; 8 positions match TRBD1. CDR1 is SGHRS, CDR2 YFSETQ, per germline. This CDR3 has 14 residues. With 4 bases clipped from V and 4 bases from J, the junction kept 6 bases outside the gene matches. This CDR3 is CASSKDRGGTEAFF. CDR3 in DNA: TGCGCCAGCAGCAAAGACAGGGGAGGCACTGAAGCTTTCTTT. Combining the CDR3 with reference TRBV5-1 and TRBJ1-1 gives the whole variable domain KAGVTQTPRYLIKTRGQQVTLSCSPISGHRSVSWYQQTPGQGLQFLFEYFSETQRNKGNFPGRFSGRQFSNSRSEMNVSTLELGDSALYLCASSKDRGGTEAFFGQGTRLTVV.

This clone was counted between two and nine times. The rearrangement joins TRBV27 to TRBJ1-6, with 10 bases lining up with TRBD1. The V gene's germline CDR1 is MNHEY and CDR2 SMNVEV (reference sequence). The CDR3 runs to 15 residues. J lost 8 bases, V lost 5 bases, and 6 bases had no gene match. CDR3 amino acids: CASSKWDRGDSPLHF. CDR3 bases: TGTGCCAGCAGTAAATGGGACAGGGGCGATTCACCCCTCCACTTT.

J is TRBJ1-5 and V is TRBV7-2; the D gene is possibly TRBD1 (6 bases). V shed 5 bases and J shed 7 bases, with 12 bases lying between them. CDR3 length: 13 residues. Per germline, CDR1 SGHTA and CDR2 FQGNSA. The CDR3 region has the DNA TGTGCCAGCAGCCTACAGGGAGGGCAGCCCCAGCATTTT. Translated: CASSLQGGQPQHF.

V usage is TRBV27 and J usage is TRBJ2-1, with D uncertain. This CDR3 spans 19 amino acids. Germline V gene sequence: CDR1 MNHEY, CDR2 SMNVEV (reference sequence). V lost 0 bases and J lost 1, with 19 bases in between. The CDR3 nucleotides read TGTGCCAGCAGTTTATCGGGTCCCCACTATTCCCCGTCCTACAATGAGCAGTTCTTC. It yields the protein CASSLSGPHYSPSYNEQFF.

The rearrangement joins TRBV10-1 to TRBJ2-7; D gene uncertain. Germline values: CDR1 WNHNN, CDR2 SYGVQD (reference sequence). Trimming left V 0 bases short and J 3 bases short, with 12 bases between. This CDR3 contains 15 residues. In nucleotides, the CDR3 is TGCGCCAGCAGTGAGTCGATCATAGCCGACTACGAGCAGTACTTC. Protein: CASSESIIADYEQYF.

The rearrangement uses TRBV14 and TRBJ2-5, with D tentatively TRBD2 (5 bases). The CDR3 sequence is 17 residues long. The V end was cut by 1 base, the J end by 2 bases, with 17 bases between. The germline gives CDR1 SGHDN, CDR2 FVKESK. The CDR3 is CASSQGPNPGKQETQYF. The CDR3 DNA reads TGTGCCAGCAGCCAAGGACCGAACCCCGGGAAGCAAGAGACCCAGTACTTC.

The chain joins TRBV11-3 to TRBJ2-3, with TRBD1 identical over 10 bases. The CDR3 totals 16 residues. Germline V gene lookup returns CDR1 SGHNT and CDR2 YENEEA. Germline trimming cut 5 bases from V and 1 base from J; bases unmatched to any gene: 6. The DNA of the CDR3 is TGTGCCAGCAGCCCACGGACAGGGGGAGGCACAGATACGCAGTATTTT. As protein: CASSPRTGGGTDTQYF.

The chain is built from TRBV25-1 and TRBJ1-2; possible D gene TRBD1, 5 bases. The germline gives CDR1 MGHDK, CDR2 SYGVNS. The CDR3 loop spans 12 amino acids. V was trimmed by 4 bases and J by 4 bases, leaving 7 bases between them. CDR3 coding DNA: TGTGCCAGCAGTGGTACAGGCTATGGCTACACCTTC. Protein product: CASSGTGYGYTF.